One and the same sample provided the 21 T cell receptor beta chains below, sequenced in a study of blood T cells in healthy people across ages. The use of a sample-barcoded 5' primer and a J-beta primer mix characterized a second PCR of roughly 6 to 12 cycles. TCRdb reanalysed the 5' RACE reads using MiXCR and keeps one entry per CDR3 protein. The sample consists of around 1,700,000 distinct CDR3 sequences, 28% of them appearing once. Sample: blood. The receptors originated from a woman aged 25 to 39 in good health.

This clonotype appeared a few times. A clone one base away is much larger, so this may be a read error. The chain couples TRBV29-1 to TRBJ2-3; unclear D gene. This CDR3 has 12 amino acids. V lost 3 bases to trimming and J lost 1 base, with 5 bases between them. Per the germline V gene, CDR1 is SQVTM and CDR2 is ANQGSEA. The CDR3, as DNA: TGCAGCGTTGACAGCGGCACAGATACGCAGTATTTT. Protein sequence: CSVDSGTDTQYF.

This chain uses TRBV7-9 with TRBJ2-1; the match to TRBD2 covers 8 bases. The ends lost 6 bases at V and 4 bases at J; junction bases unmatched: 8. CDR3 length equals 15 residues. The germline V gene has CDR1 SEHNR and CDR2 FQNEAQ (reference sequence). The CDR3 nucleotides are TGTGCCAGCAGAATAGCCGGGGGGGCTTACAATGAGCAGTTCTTC. This encodes CASRIAGGAYNEQFF.

This clonotype was seen ten or more times. The chain combines TRBV6-5 with TRBJ2-4; a weak D match, TRBD1 (6 bases). The ends were cut back, 7 bases at V and 4 bases at J, with 17 bases in the middle. CDR3 length: 15 residues. Germline V gives CDR1 MNHEY, CDR2 SVGAGI. The CDR3 here is CASTPDSTGKNIQYF. As DNA, the CDR3 is TGTGCCAGCACCCCAGACTCGACAGGAAAAAACATTCAGTACTTC.

This clonotype turned up a few times. This chain joins TRBV18 and TRBJ2-1; 8 nucleotides line up with TRBD2. Germline-derived CDR1 and CDR2 are KGHSH and LQKENI. The CDR3 is 15 amino acids. V was pared by 5 bases and J by 2 bases, with 5 bases of the junction left unmatched. CDR3 nucleotide sequence: TGTGCCAGCTCAGTTGGTAGCGGGACCTACAATGAGCAGTTCTTC. Its protein product is CASSVGSGTYNEQFF.

Only a few counts were recorded for this clonotype. The chain uses TRBV20-1 and TRBJ2-1, with D possibly matching TRBD2 (6 bases). Germline-derived CDR1 and CDR2 are DFQATT and SNEGSKA (reference sequence). Trimming left V 3 bases short and J 3 bases short, with 15 bases between. The CDR3 consists of 15 residues. CDR3 DNA sequence: TGCAGTGCTAGTTTATTCCCCGGGGGCTACAATGAGCAGTTCTTC. It codes for CSASLFPGGYNEQFF.

The gene calls are TRBV12-3 or TRBV12-4 and TRBJ2-7, with a possible D match to TRBD2 (5 bases). V lost 6 bases, J lost 0 bases, and 18 bases lay in between. CDR3 length equals 16 residues. CDR3 residues: CASSPPSGKSSYEQYF. In nucleotides, the CDR3 is TGTGCCAGCAGCCCCCCGTCGGGGAAAAGCTCCTACGAGCAGTACTTC.

The chain has TRBV12-3 or TRBV12-4 and TRBJ2-7, with 7 bases aligning to TRBD1. This CDR3 comprises 14 residues. Trimming cost V 7 bases and J 5 bases; bases outside gene matches: 11. The CDR3 is CASTRGTEGDEQYF. Written as DNA, the CDR3 is TGTGCCAGCACCAGAGGGACAGAGGGAGACGAGCAGTACTTC.

The chain combines TRBV27 with TRBJ1-5, with TRBD1 as a possible D gene (6 bases). CDR1 MNHEY and CDR2 SMNVEV come from the germline V gene (reference sequence). V was clipped by 2 bases and J by 5 bases, with 13 bases between them. The CDR3 has 15 residues. CDR3: CASSLSLQGDQPQHF. In DNA form, the CDR3 reads TGTGCCAGCAGTTTAAGCTTACAGGGTGATCAGCCCCAGCATTTT.

This clonotype was detected a few times. This chain links TRBV29-1 with TRBJ2-5; no clear D gene. The ends were cut back, 5 bases at V and 2 bases at J, with 6 bases in the middle. Germline loops: CDR1 SQVTM, CDR2 ANQGSEA. The length of the CDR3 is 11 residues. DNA of the CDR3: TGCAGCGTTCTGCCTCAAGAGACCCAGTACTTC. Translated: CSVLPQETQYF. The full variable domain, rest sourced from reference TRBV29-1 and TRBJ2-5, is SAVISQKPSRDICQRGTSLTIQCQVDSQVTMMFWYRQQPGQSLTLIATANQGSEATYESGFVIDKFPISRPNLTFSTLTVSNMSPEDSSIYLCSVLPQETQYFGPGTRLLVL.

The sample holds many counts of this clonotype. This sequence joins TRBV29-1 and TRBJ2-1; possibly TRBD2 for D (6 bases). Germline loops: CDR1 SQVTM, CDR2 ANQGSEA. V lost 7 bases, J lost 7 bases, and 14 bases lay in between. The CDR3 totals 12 residues. This CDR3 reads CSALSAGNEQFF. The CDR3 DNA sequence: TGCAGCGCCTTATCTGCGGGGAATGAGCAGTTCTTC.

V usage is TRBV20-1 and J usage is TRBJ2-3, with D perhaps being TRBD1 or TRBD2 (5 bases each). CDR1 and CDR2 from the germline V gene are DFQATT and SNEGSKA (reference sequence). The CDR3 contains 18 residues. V was clipped by 4 bases and J by 4 bases, with 27 bases between them. As DNA, the CDR3 is TGCAGTGCTAACCTTATGCTATCCGGGACGGTGGATCCAGATACGCAGTATTTT. Its protein is CSANLMLSGTVDPDTQYF.

This chain joins TRBV29-1 and TRBJ1-1; D gene ambiguous. The CDR3 has 12 amino acids. Trimming took off 2 bases at V and 4 bases at J, with 8 bases between the two ends. Germline V gene lookup returns CDR1 SQVTM and CDR2 ANQGSEA. The chain's CDR3 is CSVELPGTEAFF. CDR3 DNA sequence: TGCAGCGTTGAACTTCCGGGCACTGAAGCTTTCTTT.

V gene TRBV30 combines with J gene TRBJ1-4, with D perhaps matching TRBD1 (5 bases). Between the trimmed V and J ends, which lost 2 bases and 7 bases, there was a span of 11 bases. This CDR3 is built from 13 residues. The germline V gene has CDR1 GTSNPN and CDR2 SVGIG (reference sequence). CDR3 residues: CAWSIQAGEKLFF. The CDR3 nucleotides read TGTGCCTGGAGTATACAGGCGGGTGAAAAACTGTTTTTT.

This clonotype was seen ten or more times. This rearrangement joins TRBV7-3 to TRBJ2-3; 8 positions agree with TRBD2. The CDR3 spans 15 residues. V dropped 4 bases and J dropped 0; count of bases not matched to a gene: 3. In germline, CDR1 is SGHTA, CDR2 FQGTGA. CDR3 protein: CASSSAGGSTDTQYF. DNA for the CDR3: TGTGCCAGCAGCTCGGCGGGGGGTAGCACAGATACGCAGTATTTT. The full variable domain, with the rest looked up from reference TRBV7-3 and TRBJ2-3, is GAGVSQTPSNKVTEKGKYVELRCDPISGHTALYWYRQSLGQGPEFLIYFQGTGAADDSGLPNDRFFAVRPEGSVSTLKIQRTERGDSAVYLCASSSAGGSTDTQYFGPGTRLTVL.

This chain links TRBV20-1 with TRBJ1-5; D is unclear. The length of the CDR3 is 14 residues. Germline V gives CDR1 DFQATT, CDR2 SNEGSKA (reference sequence). Trimming removed 6 bases at V and 4 bases at J, with 16 bases between. CDR3 sequence (DNA): TGCAGTGCAACGCCGCGGTGTGGGAATCAGCCCCAGCATTTT. Translated: CSATPRCGNQPQHF.

The V and J genes are TRBV7-2 and TRBJ2-5; no reliable D call. The V end lost 0 bases, the J end lost 5 bases, and 16 bases lay between the germline ends. Per germline, CDR1 SGHTA and CDR2 FQGNSA. The CDR3 consists of 16 residues. The CDR3 region is CASSLASGVGGETQYF. The DNA of the CDR3 is TGTGCCAGCAGCTTAGCGTCCGGAGTAGGTGGGGAGACCCAGTACTTC.

This clonotype has more than one count but fewer than ten. The rearrangement links TRBV10-3 to TRBJ1-1, with TRBD1 matching 10 bases. J was trimmed by 1 base and V by 2 bases; bases with no gene match: 4. The CDR3 length is 16 residues. Germline V gene lookup returns CDR1 ENHRY and CDR2 SYGVKD. CDR3 in amino acids: CAISEGQGGQNTEAFF. The CDR3 DNA is TGTGCCATCAGTGAGGGACAGGGGGGACAGAACACTGAAGCTTTCTTT.

This clonotype was counted many times. The genes are TRBV25-1 and TRBJ2-7; D gene unclear. With 5 bases removed from V and 1 base from J, the gap between germline ends came to 9 bases. This CDR3 is 13 amino acids long. Germline V gene data show CDR1 as MGHDK and CDR2 as SYGVNS. The CDR3 sequence: CASSRAPSYEQYF. The CDR3, as DNA: TGTGCCAGCAGTAGGGCACCATCCTACGAGCAGTACTTC.

Remarks on this clonotype: One end of the junction does not line up with germline, which may come from a read error. The chain combines TRBV5-5 with TRBJ2-5, with a possible D match to TRBD2 (5 bases). Germline values: CDR1 SGHKS, CDR2 YYEKEE (reference sequence). CDR3 length: 13 amino acids. The CDR3 loop reads CASRPGLQETRYF. The DNA of the CDR3 is TGTGCCAGCAGGCCGGGATTACAAGAGACCCGGTACTTC.

J is TRBJ1-1 and V is TRBV7-2, with D hard to call. Germline V gives CDR1 SGHTA, CDR2 FQGNSA. The CDR3 totals 12 residues. Trimming removed 0 bases from V and 7 bases from J, with 6 bases in between. In nucleotides, the CDR3 is TGTGCCAGCAGCTTAGCGACACGTGAAGCTTTCTTT. Protein product: CASSLATREAFF.

This clonotype was observed many times. CDR3 nucleotides: TGTGCCAGCAGTGAATACAGCGAGCAGTACTTC. This translates into CASSEYSEQYF. The chain links TRBV25-1 to TRBJ2-7, with unresolved D. The CDR3 consists of 11 residues. Germline lookup yields CDR1 MGHDK and CDR2 SYGVNS. V dropped 0 bases and J dropped 6 bases, with 3 bases sitting between them.